A single sample gave rise to the 25 T cell receptor beta chains below, sequenced in a study of blood T cell repertoires in COVID-19. Assay used: immunoSEQ multiplex PCR; TCRdb lists only in-frame clones, some missing. This sample has about 370,000 clones, with around 89% found just once. The sequenced sample consisted of PBMCs or T cells enriched from blood (not recorded which). Receptors were obtained from a man aged 18 to 30 who had recovered from COVID-19.

V is TRBV7-8 and J is TRBJ2-6; D gene unclear. Germline CDR1 is SGHVS and CDR2 is FQNEAQ. The CDR3 spans 15 residues. The V gene lost 1 base and the J gene lost 0 bases, with 4 bases spanning the gap. Written as DNA, the CDR3 is TGTGCCAGCAGCTTAGGGAGCTCTGGGGCCAACGTCCTGACTTTC. Its translation is CASSLGSSGANVLTF.

This chain joins TRBV28 and TRBJ1-2; possibly TRBD1 for D (5 bases). CDR3 length equals 15 residues. V lost 3 bases to trimming and J lost 5 bases, with 16 bases between them. Germline V CDR1 and CDR2: MDHEN, SYDVKM. The CDR3 coding sequence is TGTGCCAGCAGTTTCCAGGTTGGGGGGACGTATGGCTACACCTTC. This translates into CASSFQVGGTYGYTF.

The V gene is TRBV19, the J gene TRBJ1-4; D is perhaps TRBD1 (5 bases). V was trimmed by 6 bases and J by 0 bases, leaving 14 bases between them. Germline values: CDR1 LNHDA, CDR2 SQIVND (reference sequence). The CDR3 runs to 16 residues. The CDR3 DNA follows: TGTGCCAGTAGACGGTTCGCACAGGCAACTAATGAAAAACTGTTTTTT. Residues: CASRRFAQATNEKLFF.

The J gene is TRBJ2-7, the V gene TRBV6-4; D not resolved. Trimming removed 4 bases from V and 3 bases from J, with 10 bases in between. The germline gives CDR1 MRHNA, CDR2 SNTAGT. The CDR3 is 13 residues long. CDR3 bases: TGTGCCAGCAGTGGAGCACGAAACTACGAGCAGTACTTC. Translated: CASSGARNYEQYF.

The chain combines TRBV5-1 with TRBJ1-2; 7 bases fit TRBD1. The CDR3 loop spans 12 amino acids. Trimming removed 7 bases from V and 4 bases from J; junction bases left unmatched: 4. CDR1 is SGHRS and CDR2 is YFSETQ in the germline V gene. The CDR3 region is CASGQDTYGYTF. CDR3 nucleotide sequence: TGCGCCAGCGGACAGGACACCTATGGCTACACCTTC.

The V gene is TRBV19, the J gene TRBJ1-2; TRBD1 might be the D (6 bases). V lost 4 bases, J lost 4 bases, and 13 bases lay in between. The length of the CDR3 is 14 residues. Germline values: CDR1 LNHDA, CDR2 SQIVND (reference sequence). CDR3: CASSTPQGSYGYTF. In DNA, the CDR3 is TGTGCCAGTAGTACCCCACAGGGATCCTATGGCTACACCTTC.

The J gene is TRBJ1-6, the V gene TRBV7-9; TRBD1 aligns across 8 bases. Losses at the gene ends were 3 bases for V and 9 bases for J; bases not matched to a gene: 13. The CDR3 has 17 amino acids. Per germline, CDR1 SEHNR and CDR2 FQNEAQ (reference sequence). CDR3 amino acids: CASSFSGRAGGSSPLHF. CDR3 nucleotides: TGTGCCAGCAGCTTTTCAGGCCGGGCAGGGGGCAGTTCACCCCTCCACTTT.

The CDR3 loop reads CASRPWGRDYGYTF. In nucleotides, the CDR3 is TGTGCCAGCAGGCCCTGGGGCAGGGACTATGGCTACACCTTC. The chain joins TRBV27 to TRBJ1-2; maybe TRBD1 (5 bases). V lost 6 bases, J lost 3 bases, and 14 bases lay in between. Germline CDR1 MNHEY, CDR2 SMNVEV (reference sequence). The CDR3 has 14 residues.

V is TRBV6-5 and J is TRBJ2-7, with D maybe TRBD2 (6 bases). The CDR3 spans 14 residues. Deletions cut 5 bases from V and 7 bases from J, with 18 bases between. The germline gives CDR1 MNHEY, CDR2 SVGAGI. DNA for the CDR3: TGTGCCAGCAGTCCAACCGCGGGACGTCGGGAGCAGTACTTC. Protein product: CASSPTAGRREQYF.

The J gene is TRBJ2-3, the V gene TRBV7-2, with D maybe TRBD2 (7 bases). The CDR3 sequence is 17 residues long. The germline V gene encodes CDR1 SGHTA and CDR2 FQGNSA. V dropped 5 bases and J dropped 5 bases, with 23 bases sitting between them. As DNA, the CDR3 is TGTGCCAGCAGCCCCCCGGCGGGGGCGAGGTTCGTAGATACGCAGTATTTT. It yields the protein CASSPPAGARFVDTQYF.

The J gene is TRBJ1-4, the V gene TRBV4-3; TRBD1 matches at 7 bases. From germline, CDR1 is LGHNA and CDR2 YSLEER. The CDR3 runs to 14 residues. After removal of 0 bases from V and 8 bases from J, the junction contained 3 bases not matched to a gene. Here the CDR3 DNA reads TGCGCCAGCAGCCAAGAGACAGGGTGGGAAAAACTGTTTTTT. Its protein is CASSQETGWEKLFF.

This chain uses TRBV2 with TRBJ2-2; 8 positions match TRBD1. Trimming took 7 bases from V and 8 from J; bases not matched to a gene: 6. Germline CDR1 SNHLY, CDR2 FYNNEI. CDR3 length: 13 residues. This CDR3 is CASKGQGGGELFF. DNA for the CDR3: TGTGCCAGCAAAGGACAGGGTGGTGGGGAGCTGTTTTTT.

The chain couples TRBV9 to TRBJ1-1, with 8 bases matching TRBD1. Germline CDR1 and CDR2: SGDLS and YYNGEE. V was pared by 4 bases and J by 0 bases, with 8 bases of the junction left unmatched. The CDR3 has 16 amino acids. CDR3 in amino acids: CASSTRQGSLNTEAFF. The CDR3 bases are TGTGCCAGCAGCACAAGACAGGGGAGCTTGAACACTGAAGCTTTCTTT.

The chain combines TRBV30 with TRBJ2-5; TRBD2 agrees at 10 bases. J lost 7 bases, V lost 0 bases, and 8 bases had no gene match. CDR1 and CDR2 from the germline V gene are GTSNPN and SVGIG (reference sequence). This CDR3 has 15 residues. The CDR3: CAWSVAGGPPGTQYF. As DNA, the CDR3 is TGTGCCTGGAGTGTAGCGGGAGGGCCGCCAGGGACCCAGTACTTC.

This clone appeared a few times. The sample contains more than one DNA sequence encoding this CDR3. The V and J genes are TRBV28 and TRBJ1-1; tentatively, D is TRBD1 (5 bases). Germline V CDR1 and CDR2: MDHEN, SYDVKM. CDR3 length: 12 residues. Trimming left V 3 bases short and J 4 bases short, with 6 bases between. The CDR3 region is CASSFGGTEAFF. Here the CDR3 DNA reads TGTGCCAGCAGTTTCGGGGGCACTGAAGCTTTCTTT.

The genes are TRBV9 and TRBJ2-1, with D possibly TRBD1 on 5 matching bases. V lost 3 bases and J lost 3, with 13 bases in between. This CDR3 region has 15 residues. Germline V CDR1 and CDR2: SGDLS, YYNGEE. CDR3 nucleotides: TGTGCCAGCAGCGCCTCGCCAGGGTACTACAATGAGCAGTTCTTC. Translation gives CASSASPGYYNEQFF. The full variable domain, rest sourced from reference TRBV9 and TRBJ2-1, is DSGVTQTPKHLITATGQRVTLRCSPRSGDLSVYWYQQSLDQGLQFLIQYYNGEERAKGNILERFSAQQFPDLHSELNLSSLELGDSALYFCASSASPGYYNEQFFGPGTRLTVL.

This clone has just a few counts. The rearrangement links TRBV28 to TRBJ2-7; 8 bases are a match to TRBD2. The CDR3 is made up of 15 amino acids. Germline CDR1 reads MDHEN; CDR2 reads SYDVKM. Trimming at V came to 7 bases and at J to 6 bases, leaving 14 bases not matched to a gene. DNA of the CDR3: TGTGCCAGCACCGATCAACAGGGCGGGGGGAGCGAGCAGTACTTC. This gives the protein CASTDQQGGGSEQYF.

V usage is TRBV5-4 and J usage is TRBJ2-3; 7 bases are a match to TRBD1. Per germline, CDR1 SGHNT and CDR2 YYREEE (reference sequence). With V trimmed by 4 bases and J by 2 bases, 10 bases remained unmatched. The length of the CDR3 is 16 residues. CDR3 sequence reads: CASSAYRGRNTDTQYF. The CDR3 DNA follows: TGTGCCAGCAGCGCATACAGGGGTCGAAACACAGATACGCAGTATTTT.

V and J are TRBV4-1 and TRBJ2-5, with 11 bases aligning to TRBD2. CDR3 length: 16 amino acids. The trim removed 2 bases at V and 4 bases at J, leaving 6 bases unmatched. Germline CDR1 is MGHRA and CDR2 is YSYEKL. In nucleotides, the CDR3 is TGCGCCAGCAGCCAAAATAGCGGGGGGGGTGGAGAGACCCAGTACTTC. This gives the protein CASSQNSGGGGETQYF.

The chain carries TRBV9 and TRBJ2-3, with TRBD2 as a possible D gene (7 bases). Trimming took 3 bases from V and 2 from J, leaving 16 bases between them. This CDR3 is 16 amino acids long. CDR1 and CDR2 from the germline V gene are SGDLS and YYNGEE. CDR3: CASSEPLGGATDTQYF. The CDR3 DNA follows: TGTGCCAGCAGCGAGCCCCTAGGGGGGGCCACAGATACGCAGTATTTT.

This sequence joins TRBV2 and TRBJ1-6; 8 nucleotides agree with TRBD1. The CDR3 totals 13 residues. The germline gives CDR1 SNHLY, CDR2 FYNNEI. With 8 bases clipped from V and 10 bases from J, the junction kept 7 bases outside the gene matches. Here the CDR3 DNA reads TGTGCCAGCCAAGGACAGGGACGATCACCCCTCCACTTT. It specifies CASQGQGRSPLHF. The full variable domain, its missing parts supplied by reference TRBV2 and TRBJ1-6, is EPEVTQTPSHQVTQMGQEVILRCVPISNHLYFYWYRQILGQKVEFLVSFYNNEISEKSEIFDDQFSVERPDGSNFTLKIRSTKLEDSAMYFCASQGQGRSPLHFGNGTRLTVT.

This clone was counted between two and nine times. Sequence at one end of the junction differs from germline and may be a read error. V and J are TRBV5-1 and TRBJ1-4; 8 bases align to TRBD1. The CDR3 runs 15 residues. CDR1 and CDR2 (germline): SGHRS, YFSETQ. DNA for the CDR3: TGCGCCAGCAGCCCGAGACAGGGGACGAATGACAAACTGTTTTTT. Its translation: CASSPRQGTNDKLFF.

This chain links TRBV27 with TRBJ1-4; 9 bases line up with TRBD1. Germline lookup yields CDR1 MNHEY and CDR2 SMNVEV (reference sequence). The CDR3 covers 15 residues. The trim removed 3 bases at V and 8 bases at J, leaving 7 bases unmatched. The CDR3 coding sequence is TGTGCCAGCAGTTTCGCGGGACAGGGAAGGGAAAAACTGTTTTTT. Translation gives CASSFAGQGREKLFF.

This clone was detected once. This chain joins TRBV18 and TRBJ2-5, with 7 bases fitting TRBD1. There are 14 residues in the CDR3. V shed 0 bases and J 4 bases; nucleotides not matched to a gene: 2. CDR1 KGHSH and CDR2 LQKENI come from the germline V gene. CDR3 protein: CASSPPDRVETQYF. The CDR3 DNA follows: TGTGCCAGCTCACCACCTGACAGGGTAGAGACCCAGTACTTC.

The chain carries TRBV7-9 and TRBJ1-3; 7 nucleotides align to TRBD1. Germline-derived CDR1 and CDR2 are SEHNR and FQNEAQ (reference sequence). V lost 2 bases, J lost 3 bases, and 13 bases stayed unmatched. The CDR3 spans 18 residues. CDR3 DNA: TGTGCCAGCAGCTTAATACAGGGGTTACCTCTCGGTGGAAACACCATATATTTT. Its translation: CASSLIQGLPLGGNTIYF.